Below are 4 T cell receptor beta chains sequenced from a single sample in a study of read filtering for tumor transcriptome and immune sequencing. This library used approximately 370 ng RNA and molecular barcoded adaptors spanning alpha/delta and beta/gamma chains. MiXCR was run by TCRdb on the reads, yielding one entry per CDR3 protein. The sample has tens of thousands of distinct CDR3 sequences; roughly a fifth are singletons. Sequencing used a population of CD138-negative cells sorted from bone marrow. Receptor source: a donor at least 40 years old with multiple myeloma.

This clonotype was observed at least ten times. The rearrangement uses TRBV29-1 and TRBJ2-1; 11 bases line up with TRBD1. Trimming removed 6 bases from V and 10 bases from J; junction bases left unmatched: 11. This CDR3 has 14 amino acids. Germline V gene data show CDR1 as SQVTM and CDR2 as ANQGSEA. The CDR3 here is CSVERDRGSREQFF. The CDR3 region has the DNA TGCAGCGTCGAGCGGGACAGGGGGAGTCGAGAGCAGTTCTTC.

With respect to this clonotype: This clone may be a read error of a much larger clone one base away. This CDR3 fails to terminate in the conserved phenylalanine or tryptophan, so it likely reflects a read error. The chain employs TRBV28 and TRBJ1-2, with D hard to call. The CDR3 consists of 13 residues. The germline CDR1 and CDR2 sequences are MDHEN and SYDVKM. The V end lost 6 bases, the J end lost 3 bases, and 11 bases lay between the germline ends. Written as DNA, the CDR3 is TGTGCCAGCAGGTTGGACGGCTACTATGGCTACACCCTC. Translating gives CASRLDGYYGYTL.

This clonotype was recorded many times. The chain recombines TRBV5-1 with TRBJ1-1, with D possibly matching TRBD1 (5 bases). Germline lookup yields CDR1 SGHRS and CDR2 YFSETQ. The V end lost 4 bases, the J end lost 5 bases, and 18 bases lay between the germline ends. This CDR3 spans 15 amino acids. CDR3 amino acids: CASSGDRTGGTEAFF. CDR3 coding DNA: TGCGCCAGCAGCGGGGACCGGACGGGAGGGACTGAAGCTTTCTTT.

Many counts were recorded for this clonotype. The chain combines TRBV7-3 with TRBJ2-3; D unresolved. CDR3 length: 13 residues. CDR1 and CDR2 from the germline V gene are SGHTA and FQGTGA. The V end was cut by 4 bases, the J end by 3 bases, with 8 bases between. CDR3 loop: CASSSGATDTQYF. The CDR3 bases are TGTGCCAGCAGCTCCGGCGCGACAGATACGCAGTATTTT. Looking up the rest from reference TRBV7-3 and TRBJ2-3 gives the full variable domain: GAGVSQTPSNKVTEKGKYVELRCDPISGHTALYWYRQSLGQGPEFLIYFQGTGAADDSGLPNDRFFAVRPEGSVSTLKIQRTERGDSAVYLCASSSGATDTQYFGPGTRLTVL.